Detailed here is one T cell receptor beta chain. Its antigen is unknown. V lost 5 bases, J lost 5 bases, and 16 bases lay in between. The CDR3 loop spans 15 amino acids. The germline V gene encodes CDR1 SEHNR and CDR2 FQNEAQ (reference sequence). The data derive from a study of cytomegalovirus exposure and HLA in healthy donors. Overall study results and limits: Some V segments, including TRBV6-2 and TRBV6-3, were excluded as indistinguishable. HLA allele associations emerged for fewer than 20,000 TCR beta sequences in a later analysis, at 0.05 false discovery rate. By HLA locus, TCR association rates varied in a later analysis, with DRB1 showing the most and HLA-C the fewest.

PCR was performed using 60 Vbeta and 13 Jbeta primers. Clones were sequenced by immunoSEQ multiplex PCR, and TCRdb holds only the in-frame ones, with some missing. This sample has about 160,000 clones, with more than 70% found just once. Material: PBMCs. The genes are TRBV7-9 and TRBJ1-5; D call uncertain. The sequence was obtained from a man younger than 40 in good health and CMV-seronegative. CDR3 sequence: CASSPDTAPYQPQHF. For the CDR3, the DNA is TGTGCCAGCAGCCCTGACACTGCCCCTTATCAGCCCCAGCATTTT.